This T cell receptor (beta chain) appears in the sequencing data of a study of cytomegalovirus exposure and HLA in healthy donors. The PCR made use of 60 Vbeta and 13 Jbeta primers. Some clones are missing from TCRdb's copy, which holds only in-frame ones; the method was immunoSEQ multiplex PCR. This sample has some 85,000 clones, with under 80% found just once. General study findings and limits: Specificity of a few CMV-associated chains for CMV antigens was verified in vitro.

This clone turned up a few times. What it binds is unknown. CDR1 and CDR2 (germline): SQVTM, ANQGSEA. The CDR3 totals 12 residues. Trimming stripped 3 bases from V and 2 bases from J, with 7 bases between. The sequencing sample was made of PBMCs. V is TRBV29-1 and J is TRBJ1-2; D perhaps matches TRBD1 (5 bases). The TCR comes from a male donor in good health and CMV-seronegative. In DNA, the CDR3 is TGCAGCGTTGATAACAGGAACTATGGCTACACCTTC. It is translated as CSVDNRNYGYTF.